This T cell receptor beta chain appears in the sequencing data of a study of molecular identifiers for immune sequencing clone quantification. The CDR3 contains 15 residues. CDR1 MNHEY and CDR2 SMNVEV come from the germline V gene (reference sequence). Trimming cost V 4 bases and J 3 bases, with 15 bases left between them. This clonotype was detected a few times. Its antigen is unidentified. Findings and limits, study-wide: For effector cells, clones above 20 RNA copies held over 97% of molecules; for naive cells, under 1%.

Investigators produced naive CD8 libraries from 20,000 to 1,000,000 sorted cells, drawing on 10%, 30% or 50% RNA. Naive CD8 T cells were sorted, and the gate applied was CD8+CD4-CCR7+CD45RA+. TCRdb reprocessed the PCR reads via MiXCR and lists one record per CDR3 protein. Of hundreds of thousands of distinct CDR3 sequences listed, about 23% are singletons. The chain uses TRBV27 and TRBJ1-2, with no clear D. This clonotype was sampled from a human donor in good health. Some libraries in this study had Jurkat cell RNA spiked in. Specimen: naive CD8+ T cells from blood, with Jurkat cell RNA spiked in. Subset meaning: FACS-sorted CD8+CD4-CCR7+CD45RA+ naive T cells. The CDR3 coding sequence is TGTGCCAGCAGTTCCACACCCCCCAACTACTATGGCTACACCTTC. It specifies CASSSTPPNYYGYTF.